This T cell receptor (beta chain) is from a study of cytomegalovirus exposure and HLA in healthy donors. Study conclusions and caveats: It was reported that TCR beta sequences correctly inferred the HLA-A and HLA-B alleles for most subjects.

About this clone itself: Its antigen is not identified.

There are 16 residues in the CDR3. Trimming stripped 7 bases from V and 0 bases from J, with 18 bases between. CDR1 is LNHDA and CDR2 is SQIVND in the germline V gene (reference sequence). PCR was performed using 60 Vbeta and 13 Jbeta primers. Data came from immunoSEQ multiplex PCR; TCRdb stores just in-frame clones and leaves some out. Among some 170,000 clones listed, roughly four fifths were seen once. This TCR came from a woman between 18 and 29 years old in good health and CMV-seronegative. The sequencing sample was made of PBMCs. The chain is built from TRBV19 and TRBJ1-1; weak D call: TRBD1 (5 bases). CDR3 region: CASTLGFRAVNTEAFF. The CDR3 nucleotides read TGTGCCAGTACCCTGGGGTTCAGGGCGGTGAACACTGAAGCTTTCTTT.